The present entry profiles one T cell receptor (beta chain) with its context. The antigen is unknown. The data were obtained in a study of OX40 agonist ivuxolimab in advanced cancers. The J segment lost 10 bases and the V segment lost 5 bases, leaving 10 bases of the junction unmatched. Germline V gives CDR1 MNHEY, CDR2 SVGAGI. The CDR3 covers 14 residues. Repertoires were generated with immunoSEQ multiplex PCR, while TCRdb's copy carries only in-frame clones and drops some. Of fewer than 85,000 clones listed, roughly 86% are singletons. Study outcomes and limitations: Some of the lowest clonal expansion was seen in partial responders at 0.1-3.0 mg/kg.

The V call is TRBV6-5, the J call TRBJ1-1; TRBD1 aligns across 10 bases. The starting material was CD4+ or CD8+ T cells sorted from blood, obtained in a trial of the OX40 agonist ivuxolimab. The TCR comes from an adult with an advanced solid tumor such as melanoma, head and neck, liver or kidney cancer. CDR3 protein: CASSPGTGVGRAFF. The CDR3 DNA reads as TGTGCCAGCAGTCCCGGGACAGGGGTTGGTCGAGCTTTCTTT.